These T cell receptor beta chains were read from a single sample in a study of cytomegalovirus exposure and HLA in healthy donors. Data came from immunoSEQ multiplex PCR; TCRdb stores just in-frame clones and leaves some out. The data hold 90,000 to 110,000 clones, with about 78% observed a single time. Specimen: PBMCs. The source of these receptors is a man aged 25 to 40 in good health and CMV-seronegative. CDR3s include the opening cysteine and the closing phenylalanine or tryptophan.

J gene | V gene | CDR3 protein
TRBJ2-5 | TRBV6-5 | CASSVRETQYF
TRBJ2-1 | TRBV12-5 | CASGLVRGGSYNEQFF
TRBJ2-3 | TRBV10-3 | CAISPDRYTDTQYF
TRBJ1-2 | TRBV4-1 | CASSPRRGANYGYTF
TRBJ1-1 | TRBV18 | CASGGQQNTEAFF
TRBJ2-7 | TRBV13 | CASSQYRGFRAEQYF
TRBJ1-2 | TRBV4-3 | CASSQGLGRLDYGYTF
TRBJ1-1 | TRBV6-5 | CASSFTGGTEAFF
TRBJ1-1 | TRBV6-1 | CATTGFVQNTEAFF
TRBJ2-3 | TRBV4-1 | CASSQEGAGGLSQYF
TRBJ2-5 | TRBV15 | CATSGGPGGRVETQYF
TRBJ2-2 | TRBV7-9 | CASTPNRETGELFF
TRBJ2-7 | TRBV10-1 | CASSEADSYEQYF
TRBJ1-4 | TRBV29-1 | CSGDTGLGEKLFF